Below are 23 T cell receptor beta chains sequenced from a single sample in a study of technical replicates of blood from a handful of donors. Clones were read by immunoSEQ multiplex PCR, and TCRdb kept only the in-frame ones, dropping some. Counted here are about 82,000 clones, 90% to 95% occurring once; the ten biggest clones make up around 0.42%. Sequences were obtained from T cells isolated from PBMCs. Receptors originate from a human donor in good health.

The CDR3 DNA reads as TGTGCCAGCAGATCAGGGGGGACCGGGGAGCTGTTTTTT. Translating gives CASRSGGTGELFF. The chain is built from TRBV6-5 and TRBJ2-2; tentative D call: TRBD1 (7 bases). From germline, CDR1 is MNHEY and CDR2 SVGAGI. Trimming cost V 6 bases and J 5 bases, with 10 bases left between them. This CDR3 has 13 amino acids.

This clone has only one observation. This sequence joins TRBV23-1 and TRBJ2-1; D is perhaps TRBD2 (5 bases). TRBV23-1 is reported as an ORF; its role is uncertain. With 8 bases removed from V and 0 bases from J, the gap between germline ends came to 20 bases. This CDR3 has 17 residues. The CDR3 sequence: CASARDERQSSYNEQFF. The CDR3 coding sequence is TGCGCCAGCGCCCGAGACGAGCGGCAAAGCTCCTACAATGAGCAGTTCTTC.

The V gene is TRBV7-8, the J gene TRBJ2-7, with 10 bases aligning to TRBD2. This CDR3 has 15 amino acids. Per the germline V gene, CDR1 is SGHVS and CDR2 is FQNEAQ. The V segment lost 5 bases and the J segment 9 bases; nucleotides outside the gene matches: 13. CDR3 coding DNA: TGTGCCAGCAGCCCCTTAGACGGGACTAGCGTCGGGCAGTACTTC. It translates to CASSPLDGTSVGQYF.

The chain carries TRBV2 and TRBJ2-7, with 10 bases that match TRBD1. J gave up 4 bases and V 5 bases, and 5 bases lay outside the gene matches. The CDR3 covers 14 residues. Per germline, CDR1 SNHLY and CDR2 FYNNEI. This CDR3 reads CASSPGTGVYEQYF. CDR3 DNA sequence: TGTGCCAGCAGTCCCGGGACAGGGGTATACGAGCAGTACTTC.

This chain links TRBV20-1 with TRBJ1-1; TRBD1 is a possible D gene (6 bases). This CDR3 comprises 11 residues. V was cut by 3 bases and J by 10 bases, with 12 bases left in between. Looked up from germline, CDR1 is DFQATT and CDR2 is SNEGSKA (reference sequence). CDR3 amino acids: CSARREQGAFF. In nucleotides, the CDR3 is TGCAGTGCTAGGAGGGAACAGGGAGCTTTCTTT.

To note about this clone: Compared with germline, one end of the junction differs, possibly owing to a read error. This sequence joins TRBV7-7 and TRBJ2-6; TRBD1 matches at 12 bases. The CDR3 has 19 residues. The germline V gene encodes CDR1 SSHAT and CDR2 FNYEAQ (reference sequence). The CDR3 sequence is CASSGHRDRGQGGANVLTF. CDR3 sequence (DNA): TGTGCTAGCAGCGGACACCGGGACAGGGGGCAAGGTGGGGCCAACGTCCTGACTTTC. Full variable domain (missing parts from reference TRBV7-7 and TRBJ2-6): GAGVSQSPRYKVTKRGQDVTLRCDPISSHATLYWYQQALGQGPEFLTYFNYEAQPDKSGLPSDRFSAERPEGSISTLTIQRTEQRDSAMYRCASSGHRDRGQGGANVLTFGAGSRLTVL.

The chain has TRBV28 and TRBJ1-1; D possibly corresponds to TRBD1 (6 bases). Germline assignment: CDR1 MDHEN and CDR2 SYDVKM. V was shortened by 7 bases and J by 8 bases, with 8 bases between the two germline ends. The CDR3 runs 10 residues. The CDR3 nucleotides are TGTGCCAGCACAGGGGTGGAAGCTTTCTTT. Protein sequence: CASTGVEAFF. Using reference TRBV28 and TRBJ1-1 for the parts outside the CDR3, the full variable domain is DVKVTQSSRYLVKRTGEKVFLECVQDMDHENMFWYRQDPGLGLRLIYFSYDVKMKEKGDIPEGYSVSREKKERFSLILESASTNQTSMYLCASTGVEAFFGQGTRLTVV.

The chain employs TRBV20-1 and TRBJ2-7; D is unclear. The CDR3 sequence is 11 residues long. The V and J ends lost 3 bases and 4 bases respectively, with 7 bases between them. CDR1 DFQATT and CDR2 SNEGSKA come from the germline V gene (reference sequence). Written as DNA, the CDR3 is TGCAGTGCTAGTAACAGTTACGAGCAGTACTTC. This sequence encodes CSASNSYEQYF.

The chain links TRBV27 to TRBJ2-3; 7 bases are shared with TRBD1. The germline CDR1 and CDR2 sequences are MNHEY and SMNVEV (reference sequence). V lost 8 bases to trimming and J lost 4 bases; unmatched junction nucleotides: 12. The CDR3 runs to 15 residues. CDR3 amino acids: CASYTVRQGPDTQYF. CDR3 bases: TGTGCCAGCTATACTGTTCGACAGGGCCCAGATACGCAGTATTTT.

The chain is built from TRBV5-1 and TRBJ1-4, with no clear D. The CDR3 covers 14 residues. Trimming removed 4 bases at V and 7 bases at J, with 14 bases between. CDR1 is SGHRS and CDR2 is YFSETQ in the germline V gene. DNA for the CDR3: TGCGCCAGCAGCCCCCGTCGGGGTGGTGAAAAACTGTTTTTT. Translated: CASSPRRGGEKLFF. The variable domain in full, with the rest retrieved from reference TRBV5-1 and TRBJ1-4, is KAGVTQTPRYLIKTRGQQVTLSCSPISGHRSVSWYQQTPGQGLQFLFEYFSETQRNKGNFPGRFSGRQFSNSRSEMNVSTLELGDSALYLCASSPRRGGEKLFFGSGTQLSVL.

The chain links TRBV28 to TRBJ2-7; 9 nucleotides agree with TRBD1. CDR1 is MDHEN, CDR2 SYDVKM, per germline. The ends lost 5 bases at V and 0 bases at J; junction bases unmatched: 8. The CDR3 consists of 16 residues. CDR3 DNA sequence: TGTGCCAGCAGTCTACCTGGGACAGGGCTCTCCTACGAGCAGTACTTC. This codes for CASSLPGTGLSYEQYF.

The chain uses TRBV5-4 and TRBJ2-2; D may be TRBD2 (6 bases). V was shortened by 4 bases and J by 1 base, with 14 bases between the two germline ends. From germline, CDR1 is SGHNT and CDR2 YYREEE (reference sequence). This CDR3 has 16 residues. The CDR3 DNA follows: TGTGCCAGCAGCGCCGGGGGAGCAGTGAACACCGGGGAGCTGTTTTTT. Protein product: CASSAGGAVNTGELFF.

The gene calls are TRBV27 and TRBJ1-2; D call uncertain. The V gene lost 5 bases and the J gene lost 7 bases, with 14 bases spanning the gap. CDR1 is MNHEY, CDR2 SMNVEV, per germline (reference sequence). There are 13 residues in the CDR3. CDR3 loop: CASSPIGIFGYTF. CDR3 DNA sequence: TGTGCCAGCAGTCCTATCGGGATATTTGGCTACACCTTC.

V is TRBV4-1 and J is TRBJ2-5; D is uncertain. With 3 bases removed from V and 5 bases from J, the gap between germline ends came to 4 bases. There are 11 residues in the CDR3. CDR1 is MGHRA and CDR2 is YSYEKL in the germline V gene. The CDR3 reads CASSHRETQYF. The CDR3 bases are TGCGCCAGCAGCCATCGGGAGACCCAGTACTTC.

V and J are TRBV4-2 and TRBJ1-5; D uncertain. The V and J ends lost 1 base and 4 bases respectively, with 26 bases between them. From germline, CDR1 is LGHNA and CDR2 YNFKEQ. The CDR3 runs 20 residues. CDR3 protein: CASSQALREYASSPNQPQHF. The CDR3 coding sequence is TGTGCCAGCAGCCAAGCCCTCCGAGAGTACGCGAGCTCACCTAATCAGCCCCAGCATTTT.

In its sample, this clone was seen once. This rearrangement joins TRBV10-3 to TRBJ1-5; possibly TRBD1 for D (6 bases). V lost 5 bases and J 0 bases, leaving 11 bases between the germline ends. The CDR3 has 15 amino acids. Germline V CDR1 and CDR2: ENHRY, SYGVKD. The CDR3 sequence: CAISKDRSSNQPQHF. The CDR3 DNA reads as TGTGCCATCAGTAAGGACAGAAGTAGCAATCAGCCCCAGCATTTT.

The chain links TRBV18 to TRBJ2-5; a possible D gene is TRBD1 (5 bases). The CDR3 length is 14 residues. From germline, CDR1 is KGHSH and CDR2 LQKENI. Trimming left V 3 bases short and J 2 bases short, with 10 bases between. The CDR3 bases are TGTGCCAGCTCACCGGCACAGGAGCAAGAGACCCAGTACTTC. As protein: CASSPAQEQETQYF.

V is TRBV6-6 and J is TRBJ1-5; TRBD1 aligns across 8 bases. From germline, CDR1 is MNHNY and CDR2 SVGAGI (reference sequence). The trim removed 6 bases at V and 6 bases at J, leaving 4 bases unmatched. This CDR3 has 13 amino acids. CDR3 in amino acids: CASRFRGLQPQHF. CDR3 nucleotides: TGTGCCAGCAGATTCAGGGGGCTTCAGCCCCAGCATTTT.

The chain combines TRBV4-3 with TRBJ2-1; D remains ambiguous. Germline values: CDR1 LGHNA, CDR2 YSLEER. The CDR3 has 14 amino acids. V lost 0 bases to trimming and J lost 6 bases, with 9 bases between them. The CDR3 is CASSQEIRSNEQFF. The CDR3 coding sequence is TGCGCCAGCAGCCAAGAGATTCGGAGCAATGAGCAGTTCTTC.

The V and J genes are TRBV19 and TRBJ2-1, with TRBD2 identical over 7 bases. Germline CDR1 LNHDA, CDR2 SQIVND (reference sequence). Trimming removed 4 bases from V and 0 bases from J; junction bases left unmatched: 9. The CDR3 length is 17 residues. DNA for the CDR3: TGTGCCAGTAGTAGCATTTCTAGCGGTAGCTCCTACAATGAGCAGTTCTTC. Protein product: CASSSISSGSSYNEQFF.

The rearrangement joins TRBV7-9 to TRBJ1-4; D is ambiguous. Germline V gives CDR1 SEHNR, CDR2 FQNEAQ (reference sequence). V lost 1 base and J lost 7, with 13 bases in between. The length of the CDR3 is 15 residues. The CDR3 protein is CASSLGRGIGEKLFF. Here the CDR3 DNA reads TGTGCCAGCAGCTTAGGGCGAGGGATCGGTGAAAAACTGTTTTTT. Using reference TRBV7-9 and TRBJ1-4 for the parts outside the CDR3, the full variable domain is DTGVSQNPRHKITKRGQNVTFRCDPISEHNRLYWYRQTLGQGPEFLTYFQNEAQLEKSRLLSDRFSAERPKGSFSTLEIQRTEQGDSAMYLCASSLGRGIGEKLFFGSGTQLSVL.

The chain has TRBV19 and TRBJ1-4; D not certain. The CDR3 contains 13 residues. V gave up 4 bases and J gave up 7 bases, with 10 bases separating them. Germline values: CDR1 LNHDA, CDR2 SQIVND (reference sequence). CDR3 amino acids: CASSTLPGEKLFF. In DNA, the CDR3 is TGTGCCAGTAGTACCCTACCAGGTGAAAAACTGTTTTTT.

The chain carries TRBV27 and TRBJ1-1; 7 positions agree with TRBD1. Germline V gives CDR1 MNHEY, CDR2 SMNVEV (reference sequence). After removal of 4 bases from V and 3 bases from J, the junction contained 11 bases not matched to a gene. CDR3 size: 16 residues. As DNA, the CDR3 is TGTGCCAGCAGTTACCGGGACAGATTTTCGGACACTGAAGCTTTCTTT. It translates to CASSYRDRFSDTEAFF.